This TCR beta chain was identified in a study of control samples from healthy donors and cancer patients. Some clones are missing from TCRdb's copy, which holds only in-frame ones; the method was immunoSEQ multiplex PCR. This sample has 150,000 to 200,000 clones, with 96% found just once. V gave up 5 bases and J gave up 0 bases, with 11 bases separating them. This CDR3 region has 15 residues. CDR1 is MNHEY, CDR2 SVGAGI, per germline. V is TRBV6-5 and J is TRBJ1-3; D possibly corresponds to TRBD1 (6 bases). The specimen was blood. This sequence was found in a woman under 40 in good health. CDR3: CASSPGEGSGNTIYF. CDR3 sequence (DNA): TGTGCCAGCAGTCCAGGGGAGGGCTCTGGAAACACCATATATTTT.